These 18 T cell receptor beta chains share one sample of origin, sequenced in a study of Ad26.COV2.S vaccination and SARS-CoV-2 variants. Produced via immunoSEQ multiplex PCR; TCRdb's table is partial and in-frame only. The sample has about 400,000 clones; 75% to 90% are singletons. Documented treatment: roughly 19 received Ad26.COV2.S at low or high dose, single or two shots; about 5 received placebo; per-sample allocation not given. Day 63 after the first vaccine or placebo injection was the time point for sampling. The specimen was peripheral blood, collected in a trial of Ad26.COV2.S vaccine versus placebo. These receptors were taken from a person aged 18-60 years who received the Ad26.COV2.S COVID-19 vaccine or a placebo.

The V and J genes are TRBV4-1 and TRBJ2-2; no reliable D call. This CDR3 contains 15 residues. V was cut by 0 bases and J by 6 bases, with 11 bases left in between. Germline lookup yields CDR1 MGHRA and CDR2 YSYEKL. CDR3 bases: TGCGCCAGCAGCCAAGATCACAAGGGCTCCGGGGAGCTGTTTTTT. Its translation: CASSQDHKGSGELFF.

The V gene is TRBV6-2 or TRBV6-3, the J gene TRBJ1-1; 9 bases map to TRBD1. V lost 6 bases and J lost 5; bases outside the gene matches: 13. Germline loops: CDR1 MNHEY, CDR2 SVGEGT. The CDR3 has 16 amino acids. The CDR3 coding sequence is TGTGCCAGCAGCCGCGAACCGGGACAGGGAGGAACTGAAGCTTTCTTT. Its protein product is CASSREPGQGGTEAFF.

CDR3 DNA: TGTGCCAGCAGCTTAGTCCCCGCAGGGGGCGACTATGGCTACACCTTC. Protein: CASSLVPAGGDYGYTF. The rearrangement joins TRBV7-2 to TRBJ1-2; 8 bases are shared with TRBD1. Germline CDR1 SGHTA, CDR2 FQGNSA. The CDR3 contains 16 residues. Trimming took 1 base from V and 3 from J; bases not matched to a gene: 7.

This rearrangement joins TRBV27 to TRBJ1-6, with 7 nucleotides matching TRBD1. From germline, CDR1 is MNHEY and CDR2 SMNVEV (reference sequence). The V gene end was trimmed by 3 bases and the J gene end by 11 bases; junction bases not matched to a gene: 7. The length of the CDR3 is 14 residues. CDR3 nucleotides: TGTGCCAGCAGTTTCAGGGGGGTCTCGGCACCCCTCCACTTT. Encoded protein: CASSFRGVSAPLHF.

The V gene is TRBV7-8, the J gene TRBJ2-5; D may correspond to TRBD1 or TRBD2 (5 bases each). The CDR3 extends over 11 amino acids. CDR1 is SGHVS and CDR2 is FQNEAQ in the germline V gene. Trimming cost V 8 bases and J 2 bases, with 6 bases left between them. The CDR3 region is CASEGQETQYF. The DNA of the CDR3 is TGTGCCAGCGAGGGGCAAGAGACCCAGTACTTC.

The chain links TRBV5-1 to TRBJ2-1; a possible D gene is TRBD1 (6 bases). This CDR3 is 14 amino acids long. CDR1 is SGHRS and CDR2 is YFSETQ in the germline V gene. V gave up 4 bases and J gave up 2 bases, with 10 bases separating them. The CDR3 here is CASSEDRTYNEQFF. DNA of the CDR3: TGCGCCAGCAGCGAGGACAGAACCTACAATGAGCAGTTCTTC.

V usage is TRBV5-1 and J usage is TRBJ2-3, with D perhaps matching TRBD1 (6 bases). Per germline, CDR1 SGHRS and CDR2 YFSETQ. The CDR3 has 17 residues. CDR3 in DNA: TGCGCGGAGCGCTGGAAAGGGACAAGTTCTAGCACAGATACGCAGTATTTT. As protein: CAERWKGTSSSTDTQYF.

J is TRBJ1-4 and V is TRBV5-1; D is perhaps TRBD1 (6 bases). The germline V and J ends were trimmed by 1 base and 7 bases, with 14 bases remaining between them. The CDR3 runs to 15 residues. The germline gives CDR1 SGHRS, CDR2 YFSETQ. The CDR3: CASSLSAGDGEKLFF. In nucleotides, the CDR3 is TGCGCCAGCAGCTTGTCGGCAGGGGATGGTGAAAAACTGTTTTTT.

V is TRBV5-4 and J is TRBJ2-3; D tentatively reads TRBD1 or TRBD2 (5 bases each). This CDR3 has 16 residues. The V end was cut by 4 bases, the J end by 2 bases, with 17 bases between. CDR1 is SGHNT, CDR2 YYREEE, per germline (reference sequence). The CDR3 coding sequence is TGTGCCAGCAGCCGTGGGGATTTGGGGGACACAGATACGCAGTATTTT. Its protein product is CASSRGDLGDTDTQYF.

V gene TRBV5-1 combines with J gene TRBJ2-2; D not certain. V lost 0 bases, J lost 8 bases, and 11 bases lay in between. CDR1 and CDR2 (germline): SGHRS, YFSETQ. The CDR3 extends over 14 amino acids. Here the CDR3 reads CASSLGELKGELFF. CDR3 sequence (DNA): TGCGCCAGCAGCTTGGGTGAACTCAAAGGGGAGCTGTTTTTT.

The chain joins TRBV10-3 to TRBJ1-2, with TRBD1 as a possible D gene (5 bases). The V and J ends lost 10 bases and 2 bases respectively, with 14 bases between them. CDR1 is ENHRY and CDR2 is SYGVKD in the germline V gene. The CDR3 extends over 13 amino acids. The CDR3, as DNA: TGTGCCACCAGCGGGGCTGGAAACTATGGCTACACCTTC. Residues: CATSGAGNYGYTF.

This clone came up many times. The chain uses TRBV30 and TRBJ2-5; 10 nucleotides align to TRBD2. CDR1 is GTSNPN, CDR2 SVGIG, per germline (reference sequence). V lost 5 bases, J lost 4 bases, and 7 bases stayed unmatched. This CDR3 region has 14 residues. CDR3 loop: CAWALAGVSETQYF. CDR3 sequence (DNA): TGTGCCTGGGCTCTAGCGGGAGTCTCAGAGACCCAGTACTTC.

This rearrangement joins TRBV18 to TRBJ2-4; TRBD1 agrees at 7 bases. Unmatched junction bases numbered 4, after V lost 2 bases and J lost 0 bases. There are 16 residues in the CDR3. CDR1 KGHSH and CDR2 LQKENI come from the germline V gene. The CDR3 DNA reads TGTGCCAGCTCACCAGGACAGGCACTAGCCAAAAACATTCAGTACTTC. Translation: CASSPGQALAKNIQYF.

V gene TRBV27 combines with J gene TRBJ1-6; maybe TRBD1 (5 bases). CDR1 MNHEY and CDR2 SMNVEV come from the germline V gene (reference sequence). The V and J ends lost 7 bases and 9 bases respectively, with 19 bases between them. The CDR3 contains 15 residues. The DNA of the CDR3 is TGTGCCAGCACCGTCCAGGGTAGATTGGGTTCACCCCTCCACTTT. This translates into CASTVQGRLGSPLHF.

The chain has TRBV21-1 and TRBJ1-1. TRBV21-1 counts as a pseudogene. This CDR3 spans 13 amino acids. The DNA for the CDR3 is TGTGCCAGCAGCTACTCCCGGTTTACTGAAGCTTTCTTT. Translated: CASSYSRFTEAFF.

The J gene is TRBJ2-1, the V gene TRBV18, with D hard to call. This CDR3 comprises 14 residues. Trimming removed 3 bases from V and 8 bases from J, with 14 bases in between. CDR1 and CDR2 (germline): KGHSH, LQKENI. The CDR3 spells CASSPPVRTDEQFF. CDR3 coding DNA: TGTGCCAGCTCACCGCCGGTGAGGACCGATGAGCAGTTCTTC.

The chain combines TRBV21-1 with TRBJ2-6. TRBV21-1 is flagged as a pseudogene. There are 17 residues in the CDR3. The CDR3 DNA reads as TGTGCCAGCAGCAAACAGGGAGGAGGGACAGGGGCCAACGTCCTGACTTTC. Its translation: CASSKQGGGTGANVLTF.

The CDR3 nucleotides read TGTGCCAGTAGTACCAAAACAAACATTCAGTACTTC. This gives the protein CASSTKTNIQYF. The V and J genes are TRBV19 and TRBJ2-4; D call uncertain. The V end was cut by 4 bases, the J end by 6 bases, with 7 bases between. This CDR3 comprises 12 residues. CDR1 and CDR2 (germline): LNHDA, SQIVND (reference sequence).